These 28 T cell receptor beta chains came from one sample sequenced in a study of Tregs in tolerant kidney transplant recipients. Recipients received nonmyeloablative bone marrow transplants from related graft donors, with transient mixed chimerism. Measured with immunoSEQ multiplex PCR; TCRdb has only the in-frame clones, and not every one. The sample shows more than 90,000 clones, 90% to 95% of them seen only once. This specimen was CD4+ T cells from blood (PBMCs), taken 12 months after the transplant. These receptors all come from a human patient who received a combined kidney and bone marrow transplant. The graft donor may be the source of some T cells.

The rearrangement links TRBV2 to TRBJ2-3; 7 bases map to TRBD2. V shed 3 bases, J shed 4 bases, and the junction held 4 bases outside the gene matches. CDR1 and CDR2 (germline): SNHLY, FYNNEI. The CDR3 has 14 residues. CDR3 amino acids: CASSETSISDTQYF. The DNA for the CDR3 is TGTGCCAGCAGTGAGACTAGCATCTCAGATACGCAGTATTTT.

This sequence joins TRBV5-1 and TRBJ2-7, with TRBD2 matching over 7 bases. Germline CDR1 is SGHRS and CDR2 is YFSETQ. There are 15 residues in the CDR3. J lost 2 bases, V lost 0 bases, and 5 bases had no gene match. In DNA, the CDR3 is TGCGCCAGCAGCTTGGAAAGGGGAGGGCCCTACGAGCAGTACTTC. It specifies CASSLERGGPYEQYF.

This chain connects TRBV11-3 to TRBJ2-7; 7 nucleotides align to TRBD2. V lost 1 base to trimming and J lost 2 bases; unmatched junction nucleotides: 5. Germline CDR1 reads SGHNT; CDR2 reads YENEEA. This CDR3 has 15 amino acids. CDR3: CASSLAGTITYEQYF. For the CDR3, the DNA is TGTGCCAGCAGCTTAGCGGGGACTATCACCTACGAGCAGTACTTC. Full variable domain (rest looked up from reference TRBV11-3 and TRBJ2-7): EAGVVQSPRYKIIEKKQPVAFWCNPISGHNTLYWYLQNLGQGPELLIRYENEEAVDDSQLPKDRFSAERLKGVDSTLKIQPAELGDSAVYLCASSLAGTITYEQYFGPGTRLTVT.

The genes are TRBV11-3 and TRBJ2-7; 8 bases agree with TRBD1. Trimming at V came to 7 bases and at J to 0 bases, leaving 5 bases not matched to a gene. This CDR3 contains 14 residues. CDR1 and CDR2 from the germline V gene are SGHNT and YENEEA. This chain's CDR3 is CASTPGQVSYEQYF. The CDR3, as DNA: TGTGCCAGCACACCGGGACAGGTCTCCTACGAGCAGTACTTC.

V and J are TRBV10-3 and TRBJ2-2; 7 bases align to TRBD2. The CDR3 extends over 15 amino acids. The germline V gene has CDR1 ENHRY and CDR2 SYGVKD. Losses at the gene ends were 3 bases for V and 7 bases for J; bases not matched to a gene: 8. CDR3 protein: CAISEGLGPRGELFF. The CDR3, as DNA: TGTGCCATCAGTGAAGGACTAGGTCCGCGCGGGGAGCTGTTTTTT.

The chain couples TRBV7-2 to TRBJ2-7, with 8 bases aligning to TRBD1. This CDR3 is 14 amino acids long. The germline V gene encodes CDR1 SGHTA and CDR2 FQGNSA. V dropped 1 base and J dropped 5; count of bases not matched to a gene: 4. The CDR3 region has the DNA TGTGCCAGCAGCTTAGGGGCAGGGGGCGACGAGCAGTACTTC. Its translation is CASSLGAGGDEQYF.

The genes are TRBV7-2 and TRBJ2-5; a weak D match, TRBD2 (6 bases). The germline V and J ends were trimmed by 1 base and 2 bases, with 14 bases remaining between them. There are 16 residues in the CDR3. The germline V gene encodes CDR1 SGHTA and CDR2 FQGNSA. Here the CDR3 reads CASSLVSGHGQETQYF. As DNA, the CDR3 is TGTGCCAGCAGCTTAGTTAGCGGACACGGACAAGAGACCCAGTACTTC.

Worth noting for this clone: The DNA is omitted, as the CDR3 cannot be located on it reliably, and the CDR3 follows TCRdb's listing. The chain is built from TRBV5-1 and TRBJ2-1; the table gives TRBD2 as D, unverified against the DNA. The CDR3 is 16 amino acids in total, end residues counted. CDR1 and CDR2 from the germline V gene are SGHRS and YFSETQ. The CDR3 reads CASASGRDSFYNEQFF.

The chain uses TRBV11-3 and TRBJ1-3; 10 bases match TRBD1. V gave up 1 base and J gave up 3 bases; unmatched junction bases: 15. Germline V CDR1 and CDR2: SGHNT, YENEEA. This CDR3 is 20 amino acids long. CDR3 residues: CASSLGALTGGLWSGNTIYF. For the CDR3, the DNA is TGTGCCAGCAGCTTAGGGGCCCTGACAGGGGGCCTTTGGAGTGGAAACACCATATATTTT. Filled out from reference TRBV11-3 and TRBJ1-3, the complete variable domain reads EAGVVQSPRYKIIEKKQPVAFWCNPISGHNTLYWYLQNLGQGPELLIRYENEEAVDDSQLPKDRFSAERLKGVDSTLKIQPAELGDSAVYLCASSLGALTGGLWSGNTIYFGEGSWLTVV.

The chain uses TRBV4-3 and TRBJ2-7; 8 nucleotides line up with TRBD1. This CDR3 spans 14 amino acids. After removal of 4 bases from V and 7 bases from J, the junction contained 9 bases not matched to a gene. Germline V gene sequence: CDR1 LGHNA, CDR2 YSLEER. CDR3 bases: TGCGCCAGCAGCCCCCGTCGACAGGGGCGAGAGCAGTACTTC. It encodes CASSPRRQGREQYF.

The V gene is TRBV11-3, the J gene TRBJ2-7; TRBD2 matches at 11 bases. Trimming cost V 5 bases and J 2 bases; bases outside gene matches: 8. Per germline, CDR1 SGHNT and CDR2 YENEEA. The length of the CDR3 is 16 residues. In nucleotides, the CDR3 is TGTGCCAGCAGCCACGAACTAGCGGGAGCCCCCTACGAGCAGTACTTC. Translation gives CASSHELAGAPYEQYF.

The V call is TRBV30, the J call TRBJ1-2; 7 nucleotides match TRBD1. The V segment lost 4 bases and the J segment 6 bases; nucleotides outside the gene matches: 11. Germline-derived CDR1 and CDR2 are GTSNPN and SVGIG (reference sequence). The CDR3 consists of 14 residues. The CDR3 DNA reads TGTGCCTGGACTGATTGGACAGGATCGAATGGCTACACCTTC. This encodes CAWTDWTGSNGYTF.

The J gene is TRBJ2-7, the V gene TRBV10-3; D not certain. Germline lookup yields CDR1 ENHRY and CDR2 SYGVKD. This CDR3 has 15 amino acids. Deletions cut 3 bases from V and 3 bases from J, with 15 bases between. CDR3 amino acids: CAISDPGPSGYEQYF. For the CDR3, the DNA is TGTGCCATCAGTGATCCGGGTCCGAGTGGCTACGAGCAGTACTTC.

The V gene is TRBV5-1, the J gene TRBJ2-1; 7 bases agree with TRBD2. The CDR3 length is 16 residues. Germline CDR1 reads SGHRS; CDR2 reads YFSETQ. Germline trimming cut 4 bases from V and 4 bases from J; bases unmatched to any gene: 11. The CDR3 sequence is CASSPTTSGDYNEQFF. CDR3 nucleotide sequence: TGCGCCAGCAGCCCGACGACAAGCGGGGATTACAATGAGCAGTTCTTC.

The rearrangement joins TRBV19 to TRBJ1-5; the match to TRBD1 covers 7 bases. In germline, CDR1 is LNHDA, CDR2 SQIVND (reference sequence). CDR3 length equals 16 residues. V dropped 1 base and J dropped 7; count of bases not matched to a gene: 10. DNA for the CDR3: TGTGCCAGTAGTATAGGGACAGGAGCGGTTTGGCAGCCCCAGCATTTT. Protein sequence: CASSIGTGAVWQPQHF.

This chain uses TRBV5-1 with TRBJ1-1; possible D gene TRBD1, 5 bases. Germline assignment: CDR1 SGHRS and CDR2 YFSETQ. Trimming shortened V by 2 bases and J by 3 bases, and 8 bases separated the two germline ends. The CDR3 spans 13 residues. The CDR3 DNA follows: TGCGCCAGCAGCTTAGCCAGGGACACTGAAGCTTTCTTT. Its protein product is CASSLARDTEAFF.

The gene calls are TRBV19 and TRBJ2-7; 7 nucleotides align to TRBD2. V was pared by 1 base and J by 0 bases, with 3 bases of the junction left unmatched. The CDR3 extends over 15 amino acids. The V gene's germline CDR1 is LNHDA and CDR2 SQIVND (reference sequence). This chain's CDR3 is CASSIVASGSYEQYF. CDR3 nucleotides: TGTGCCAGTAGTATAGTAGCTAGCGGCTCCTACGAGCAGTACTTC.

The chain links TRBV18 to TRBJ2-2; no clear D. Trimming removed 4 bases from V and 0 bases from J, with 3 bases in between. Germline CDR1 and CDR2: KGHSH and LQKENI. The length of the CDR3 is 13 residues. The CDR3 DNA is TGTGCCAGCTCACTATCGAACACCGGGGAGCTGTTTTTT. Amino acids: CASSLSNTGELFF.

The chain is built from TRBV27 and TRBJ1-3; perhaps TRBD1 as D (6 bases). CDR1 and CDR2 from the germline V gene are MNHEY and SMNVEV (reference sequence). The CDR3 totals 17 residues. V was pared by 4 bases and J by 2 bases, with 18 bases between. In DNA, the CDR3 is TGTGCCAGCAGTTCGCGGACAGACTACATCGCTGGAAACACCATATATTTT. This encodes CASSSRTDYIAGNTIYF.

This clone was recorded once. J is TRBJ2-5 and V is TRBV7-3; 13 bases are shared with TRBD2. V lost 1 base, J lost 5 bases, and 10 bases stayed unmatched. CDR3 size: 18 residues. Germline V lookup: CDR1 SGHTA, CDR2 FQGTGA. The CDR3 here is CASSLRATSGRAGETQYF. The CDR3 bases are TGTGCCAGCAGCTTAAGGGCAACTAGCGGGAGGGCCGGTGAGACCCAGTACTTC.

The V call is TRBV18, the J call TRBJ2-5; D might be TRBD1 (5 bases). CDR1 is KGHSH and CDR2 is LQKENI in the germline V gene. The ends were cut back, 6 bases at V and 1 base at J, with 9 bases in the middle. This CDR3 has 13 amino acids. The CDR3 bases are TGTGCCAGCTCTCGACAGAGCCAAGAGACCCAGTACTTC. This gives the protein CASSRQSQETQYF. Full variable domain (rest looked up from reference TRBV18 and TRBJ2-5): NAGVMQNPRHLVRRRGQEARLRCSPMKGHSHVYWYRQLPEEGLKFMVYLQKENIIDESGMPKERFSAEFPKEGPSILRIQQVVRGDSAAYFCASSRQSQETQYFGPGTRLLVL.

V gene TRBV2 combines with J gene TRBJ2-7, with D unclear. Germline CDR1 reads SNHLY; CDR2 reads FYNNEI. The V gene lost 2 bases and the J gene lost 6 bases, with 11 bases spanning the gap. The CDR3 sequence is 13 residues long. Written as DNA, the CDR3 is TGTGCCAGCAGTGAATTATCGTTGAGCGAGCAGTACTTC. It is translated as CASSELSLSEQYF.

CDR3 loop: CASSLVVEQYF. The CDR3, as DNA: TGTGCCAGCAGCTTAGTAGTGGAGCAGTACTTC. The rearrangement joins TRBV7-8 to TRBJ2-7; D uncertain. V was pared by 1 base and J by 7 bases, with 5 bases between. The CDR3 is made up of 11 amino acids. CDR1 and CDR2 (germline): SGHVS, FQNEAQ.

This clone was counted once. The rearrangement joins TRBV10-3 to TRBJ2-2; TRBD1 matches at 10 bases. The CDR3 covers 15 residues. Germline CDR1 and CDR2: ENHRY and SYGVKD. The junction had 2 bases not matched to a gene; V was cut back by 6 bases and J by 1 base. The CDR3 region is CAISRDRGNTGELFF. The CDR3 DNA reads TGTGCCATCAGCCGGGACAGGGGGAACACCGGGGAGCTGTTTTTT.

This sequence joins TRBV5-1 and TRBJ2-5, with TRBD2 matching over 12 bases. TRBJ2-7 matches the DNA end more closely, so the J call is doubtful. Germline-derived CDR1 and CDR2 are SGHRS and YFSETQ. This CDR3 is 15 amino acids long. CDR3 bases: TGCGCCAGCAGCGTGACTAGCGGGAGAACCTACGAGCAGTACTTC. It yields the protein CASSVTSGRTYEQYF.

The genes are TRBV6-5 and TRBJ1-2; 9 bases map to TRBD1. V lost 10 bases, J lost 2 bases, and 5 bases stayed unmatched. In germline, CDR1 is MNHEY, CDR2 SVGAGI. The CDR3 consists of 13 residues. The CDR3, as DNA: TGTGCCACCAAACAGGGGGCGAACTATGGCTACACCTTC. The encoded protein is CATKQGANYGYTF.

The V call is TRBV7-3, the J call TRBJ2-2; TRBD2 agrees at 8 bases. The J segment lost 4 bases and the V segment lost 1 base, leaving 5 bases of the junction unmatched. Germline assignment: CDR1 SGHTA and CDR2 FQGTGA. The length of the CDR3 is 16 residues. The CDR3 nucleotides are TGTGCCAGCAGCTTAAATCGAGCGGGAGCCACCGGGGAGCTGTTTTTT. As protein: CASSLNRAGATGELFF.

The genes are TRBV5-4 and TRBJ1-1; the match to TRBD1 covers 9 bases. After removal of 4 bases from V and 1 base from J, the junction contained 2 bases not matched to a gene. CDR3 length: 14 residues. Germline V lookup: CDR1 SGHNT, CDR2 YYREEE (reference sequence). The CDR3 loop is CASSPTGGNTEAFF. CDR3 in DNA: TGTGCCAGCAGCCCGACAGGGGGGAACACTGAAGCTTTCTTT.